A selection of T cell receptor beta chains follows, all from one sample in a study of blood T cell repertoires in COVID-19. Generated by immunoSEQ multiplex PCR, the TCRdb table keeps only in-frame clones and is missing some. The repertoire holds more than 100,000 clones, more than 75% seen once, with around 12% in the top ten. Sample: peripheral blood. Receptors were obtained from a human donor in a cohort sampled during active COVID-19. The CDR3 runs from the conserved cysteine through the conserved F or W. The D gene is left open where the match is weak. Size is omitted from some rows. Given values are once, few, many or a class for expanded clones.

v_call	j_call	d_call	clone_size	cdr3_aa	cdr3_nt
TRBV9	TRBJ2-7	TRBD2	-	CASSVSAGATYEQYF	TGTGCCAGCAGCGTCTCAGCGGGGGCTACCTACGAGCAGTACTTC
TRBV23-1	TRBJ1-6	TRBD1	-	CASSQCVRDRSSYNSPLHF	TGCGCCAGCAGTCAGTGCGTCCGGGACAGGAGCTCCTATAATTCACCCCTCCACTTT
TRBV5-1	TRBJ2-6	-	-	CASSPGPSGANVLTF	TGCGCCAGCAGCCCAGGTCCCTCTGGGGCCAACGTCCTGACTTTC
TRBV7-2	TRBJ2-7	TRBD1	-	CASSLGGTGGQRYEQYF	TGTGCCAGCAGCTTAGGGGGGACAGGGGGCCAAAGGTACGAGCAGTACTTC
TRBV19	TRBJ1-2	TRBD1	many	CASSRDRGNYGYTF	TGTGCCAGTAGTCGGGACAGGGGGAACTATGGCTACACCTTC
TRBV7-2	TRBJ1-2	-	few	CASARAGAYGYTF	TGTGCCAGCGCCCGAGCAGGGGCCTATGGCTACACCTTC
TRBV6-5	TRBJ2-7	TRBD2	once	CASIPTGGHEQYF	TGTGCCAGCATTCCAACGGGGGGGCACGAGCAGTACTTC
TRBV9	TRBJ2-3	TRBD2	-	CASSVLSSGGGADTQYF	TGTGCCAGCAGCGTACTTAGCAGCGGGGGGGGCGCAGATACGCAGTATTTT
TRBV19	TRBJ1-3	-	-	CASTDRNRINSGNTIYF	TGTGCCAGTACTGACCGAAACAGAATCAACTCTGGAAACACCATATATTTT
TRBV27	TRBJ1-2	TRBD1	-	CASSRAGGPYGYTF	TGTGCCAGCAGTCGGGCAGGGGGCCCCTATGGCTACACCTTC
TRBV5-1	TRBJ2-1	TRBD1	-	CASSRGQLLNEQFF	TGCGCCAGCAGCAGGGGACAGCTTCTCAATGAGCAGTTCTTC
TRBV5-1	TRBJ2-5	-	-	CASSPRGETQYF	TGCGCCAGCAGCCCCCGAGGGGAGACCCAGTACTTC
TRBV20-1	TRBJ1-2	TRBD1	-	CSASTGASNYGYTF	TGCAGTGCTAGTACAGGGGCCTCTAACTATGGCTACACCTTC
TRBV18	TRBJ2-3	TRBD2	-	CASSPLAGGLDTQYF	TGTGCCAGCTCACCGTTAGCGGGGGGGCTTGATACGCAGTATTTT
TRBV10-3	TRBJ2-1	-	once	CAISEGSQFF	TGTGCCATCAGTGAGGGCTCACAGTTCTTC
TRBV19	TRBJ2-7	-	few	CASSIYGDSYEQYF	TGTGCCAGTAGTATTTACGGGGATTCCTACGAGCAGTACTTC
TRBV2	TRBJ1-2	-	once	CASSDGGASGYTF	TGTGCCAGCAGTGACGGCGGGGCCTCTGGCTACACCTTC
TRBV5-1	TRBJ2-7	TRBD1	-	CASSLGDRGEMYF	TGCGCCAGCAGCTTGGGTGACAGGGGTGAGATGTACTTC
TRBV11-3	TRBJ2-7	TRBD2	-	CASSLERPAGGPREQYF	TGTGCCAGCAGCTTAGAGCGTCCAGCGGGGGGCCCCCGCGAGCAGTACTTC
TRBV7-2	TRBJ2-5	-	-	CASRPLGGSQETQYF	TGTGCCAGCCGCCCCCTGGGGGGAAGCCAAGAGACCCAGTACTTC
TRBV19	TRBJ1-3	TRBD1	-	CASTQLPGTAGNTIYF	TGTGCCAGTACCCAGCTCCCCGGGACAGCTGGAAACACCATATATTTT
TRBV28	TRBJ1-3	-	-	CASSWTPGNTIYF	TGTGCCAGCAGTTGGACACCTGGAAACACCATATATTTT
TRBV7-9	TRBJ2-2	TRBD1	few	CASSSQGVNTGELFF	TGTGCCAGCAGCTCACAGGGGGTAAACACCGGGGAGCTGTTTTTT
TRBV19	TRBJ1-3	-	-	CASSMSGGNTIYF	TGTGCCAGTAGTATGTCAGGGGGAAACACCATATATTTT
TRBV7-3	TRBJ2-3	TRBD2	few	CASSLAGGSIDTQYF	TGTGCCAGCAGCCTAGCGGGGGGATCAATTGATACGCAGTATTTT
TRBV10-3	TRBJ1-2	TRBD1	-	CAIRGTGTYYGYTF	TGTGCCATCAGGGGGACAGGGACATACTATGGCTACACCTTC
TRBV10-3	TRBJ1-1	TRBD1	-	CAISGDRGGTEAFF	TGTGCCATCAGTGGCGACAGGGGGGGCACTGAAGCTTTCTTT
TRBV7-2	TRBJ2-3	TRBD2	-	CASSRGLGPDTQYF	TGTGCCAGCAGCCGGGGACTAGGCCCAGATACGCAGTATTTT
TRBV3-1/TRBV3-2	TRBJ2-2	TRBD1	-	CASSPPGTGLAGGELFF	TGTGCCAGCAGCCCACCCGGGACAGGGCTTGCGGGCGGGGAGCTGTTTTTT
TRBV6-1	TRBJ2-6	-	-	CASSEMLARGANVLTF	TGTGCCAGCAGTGAAATGTTGGCCAGGGGGGCCAACGTCCTGACTTTC
TRBV10-1	TRBJ1-6	-	-	CASQTTTESPAVTNSPLHF	TGCGCCAGCCAAACGACGACTGAATCCCCGGCCGTCACAAATTCACCCCTCCACTTT
TRBV7-7	TRBJ1-4	-	-	CATSDNLGEKLFF	TGTGCCACATCGGACAATCTTGGTGAAAAACTGTTTTTT
TRBV2	TRBJ1-1	-	-	CASSFDSPNTEAFF	TGTGCCAGCAGTTTCGACAGCCCGAACACTGAAGCTTTCTTT
TRBV19	TRBJ2-6	-	-	CASSKPGRAGANVLTF	TGTGCCAGTAGTAAGCCCGGCAGGGCCGGGGCCAACGTCCTGACTTTC
TRBV18	TRBJ1-3	-	-	CASSPGQRTSGNTIYF	TGTGCCAGCTCACCGGGCCAGAGAACCTCTGGAAACACCATATATTTT
TRBV5-1	TRBJ1-2	TRBD1	once	CASSLGLTGGLNYGYTF	TGCGCCAGCAGCTTGGGTCTGACAGGGGGGCTTAACTATGGCTACACCTTC
TRBV2	TRBJ2-5	-	once	CASGGRGGETQYF	TGTGCCAGCGGAGGGCGGGGCGGAGAGACCCAGTACTTC
TRBV30	TRBJ2-5	-	-	CAWSPPTGVETQYF	TGTGCCTGGAGTCCTCCCACCGGGGTGGAGACCCAGTACTTC
TRBV5-1	TRBJ1-1	-	-	CASSLGQTLMNTEAFF	TGCGCCAGCAGCCTCGGACAGACCCTAATGAACACTGAAGCTTTCTTT
TRBV25-1	TRBJ2-2	TRBD1	-	CASTRTGGTGELFF	TGTGCCAGCACCAGGACAGGGGGCACCGGGGAGCTGTTTTTT
TRBV29-1	TRBJ1-1	TRBD1	-	CSVVGQVLNTEAFF	TGCAGCGTGGTGGGACAGGTCCTGAACACTGAAGCTTTCTTT
TRBV6-1	TRBJ1-3	-	-	CASSEGPVGNTIYF	TGTGCCAGCAGTGAAGGTCCCGTCGGAAACACCATATATTTT
TRBV5-1	TRBJ1-6	-	-	CASSHGEKNSPLHF	TGCGCCAGCAGCCACGGGGAGAAAAATTCACCCCTCCACTTT
TRBV2	TRBJ2-1	TRBD2	-	CASMEAGGPYNEQFF	TGTGCCAGCATGGAAGCGGGGGGGCCCTACAATGAGCAGTTCTTC
TRBV19	TRBJ1-3	TRBD1	-	CASSMFDRGVGGNTIYF	TGTGCCAGTAGTATGTTCGACAGGGGCGTAGGAGGAAACACCATATATTTT
TRBV14	TRBJ1-1	-	-	CASSYRGAPGNTEAFF	TGTGCCAGCAGCTACCGGGGGGCGCCAGGGAACACTGAAGCTTTCTTT
TRBV12-3/TRBV12-4	TRBJ1-2	-	once	CASSLEGRYGYTF	TGTGCCAGCAGTTTAGAAGGGAGATATGGCTACACCTTC
TRBV5-1	TRBJ1-2	-	-	CASSLVLGGVSYGYTF	TGCGCCAGCAGCTTGGTCCTCGGGGGGGTTAGCTATGGCTACACCTTC
TRBV10-2	TRBJ1-1	TRBD1	-	CASSKGDRPNTEAFF	TGCGCCAGCAGTAAGGGGGACAGGCCGAACACTGAAGCTTTCTTT
TRBV15	TRBJ1-5	-	-	CATSRDTGNGNQPQHF	TGTGCCACCAGCAGGGACACAGGTAATGGCAATCAGCCCCAGCATTTT
TRBV3-1/TRBV3-2	TRBJ1-5	-	-	CASSERSNQPQHF	TGTGCCAGCAGCGAGAGGAGCAATCAGCCCCAGCATTTT
TRBV7-9	TRBJ1-6	-	-	CASSSEGNSPLHF	TGTGCCAGCAGCTCCGAGGGAAATTCACCCCTCCACTTT
TRBV5-6	TRBJ1-1	TRBD1	once	CASSSLPPGGTGANTEAFF	TGTGCCAGCAGCTCGCTCCCCCCGGGGGGGACAGGGGCGAACACTGAAGCTTTCTTT